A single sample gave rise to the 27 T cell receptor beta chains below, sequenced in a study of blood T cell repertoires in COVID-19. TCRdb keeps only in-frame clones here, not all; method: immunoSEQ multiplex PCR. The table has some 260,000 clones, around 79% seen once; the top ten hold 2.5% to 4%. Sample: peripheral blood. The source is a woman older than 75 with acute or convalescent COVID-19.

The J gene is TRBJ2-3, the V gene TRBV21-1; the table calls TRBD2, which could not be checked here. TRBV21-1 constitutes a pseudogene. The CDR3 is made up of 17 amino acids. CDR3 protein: CASSKEGSGRVPWGQYF. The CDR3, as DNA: TGTGCCAGCAGCAAAGAAGGAAGCGGGAGGGTCCCCTGGGGGCAGTATTTT.

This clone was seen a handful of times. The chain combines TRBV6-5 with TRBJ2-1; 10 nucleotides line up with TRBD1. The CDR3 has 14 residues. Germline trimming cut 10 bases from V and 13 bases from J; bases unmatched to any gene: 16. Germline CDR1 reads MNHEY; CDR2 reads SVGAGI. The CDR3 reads CATLTGGLPKGQFF. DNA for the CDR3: TGTGCCACTCTGACAGGGGGCCTTCCTAAGGGTCAGTTCTTC.

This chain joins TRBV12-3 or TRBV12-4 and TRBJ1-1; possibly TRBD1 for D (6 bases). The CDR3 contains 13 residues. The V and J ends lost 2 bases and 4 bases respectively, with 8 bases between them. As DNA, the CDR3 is TGTGCCAGCAGTTTACGAGGGGGCACTGAAGCTTTCTTT. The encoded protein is CASSLRGGTEAFF.

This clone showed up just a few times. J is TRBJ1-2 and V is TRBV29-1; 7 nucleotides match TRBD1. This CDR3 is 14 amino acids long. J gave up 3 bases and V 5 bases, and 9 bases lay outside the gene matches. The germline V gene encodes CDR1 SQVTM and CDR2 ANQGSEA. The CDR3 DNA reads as TGCAGCGTTCTGCCACCCAGGGGGTACTATGGCTACACCTTC. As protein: CSVLPPRGYYGYTF.

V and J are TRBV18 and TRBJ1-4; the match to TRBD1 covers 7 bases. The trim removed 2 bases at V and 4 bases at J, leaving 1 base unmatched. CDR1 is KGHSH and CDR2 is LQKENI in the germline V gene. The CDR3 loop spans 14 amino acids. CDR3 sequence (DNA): TGTGCCAGCTCACCAAACAGGGGTAATGAAAAACTGTTTTTT. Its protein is CASSPNRGNEKLFF.

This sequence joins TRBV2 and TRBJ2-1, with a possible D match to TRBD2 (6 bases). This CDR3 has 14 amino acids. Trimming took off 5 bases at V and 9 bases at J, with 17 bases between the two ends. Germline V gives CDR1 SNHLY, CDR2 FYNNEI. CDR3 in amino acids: CASSYAILAGEQFF. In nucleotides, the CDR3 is TGTGCCAGCAGTTATGCCATACTAGCCGGTGAGCAGTTCTTC. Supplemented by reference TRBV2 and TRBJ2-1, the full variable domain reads EPEVTQTPSHQVTQMGQEVILRCVPISNHLYFYWYRQILGQKVEFLVSFYNNEISEKSEIFDDQFSVERPDGSNFTLKIRSTKLEDSAMYFCASSYAILAGEQFFGPGTRLTVL.

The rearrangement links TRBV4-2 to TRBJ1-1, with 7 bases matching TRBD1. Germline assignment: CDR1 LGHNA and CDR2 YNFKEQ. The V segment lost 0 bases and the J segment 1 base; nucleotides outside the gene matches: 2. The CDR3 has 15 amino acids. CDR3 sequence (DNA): TGTGCCAGCAGCCAAGAAAGGACAGGGAACACTGAAGCTTTCTTT. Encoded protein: CASSQERTGNTEAFF.

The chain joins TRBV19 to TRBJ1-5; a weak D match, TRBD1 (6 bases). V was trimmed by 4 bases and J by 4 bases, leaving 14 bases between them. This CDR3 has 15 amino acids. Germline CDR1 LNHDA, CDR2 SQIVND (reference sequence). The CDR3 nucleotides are TGTGCCAGTAGTACCCTCGGACAGAGTAATCAGCCCCAGCATTTT. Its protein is CASSTLGQSNQPQHF.

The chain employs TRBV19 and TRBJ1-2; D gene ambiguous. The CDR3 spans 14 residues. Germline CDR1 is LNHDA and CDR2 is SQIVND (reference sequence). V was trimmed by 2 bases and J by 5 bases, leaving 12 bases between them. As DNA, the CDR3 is TGTGCCAGTAGTATAACCCAACCGAGATATGGCTACACCTTC. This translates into CASSITQPRYGYTF.

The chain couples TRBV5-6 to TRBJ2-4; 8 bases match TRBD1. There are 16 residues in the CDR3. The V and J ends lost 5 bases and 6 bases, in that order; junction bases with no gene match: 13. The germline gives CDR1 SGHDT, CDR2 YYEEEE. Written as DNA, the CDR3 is TGTGCCAGCAGTCGACCTTGGACAGGGAGCCTAAACATTCAGTACTTC. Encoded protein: CASSRPWTGSLNIQYF.

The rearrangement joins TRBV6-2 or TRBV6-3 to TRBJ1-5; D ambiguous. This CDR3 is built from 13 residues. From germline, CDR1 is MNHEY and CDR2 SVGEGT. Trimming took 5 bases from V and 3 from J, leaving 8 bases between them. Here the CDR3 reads CASSSFSNQPQHF. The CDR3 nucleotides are TGTGCCAGCAGTAGCTTTTCCAATCAGCCCCAGCATTTT.

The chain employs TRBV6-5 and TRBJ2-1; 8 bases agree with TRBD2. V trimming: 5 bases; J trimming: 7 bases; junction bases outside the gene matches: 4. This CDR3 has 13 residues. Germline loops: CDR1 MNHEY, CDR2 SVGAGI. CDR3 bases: TGTGCCAGCAGTCGGGAGGGCCTGAATGAGCAGTTCTTC. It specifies CASSREGLNEQFF.

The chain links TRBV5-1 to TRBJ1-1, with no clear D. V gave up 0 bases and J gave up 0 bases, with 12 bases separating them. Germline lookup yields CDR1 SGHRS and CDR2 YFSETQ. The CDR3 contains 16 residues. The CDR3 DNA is TGCGCCAGCAGCTTGGCTCCAGGTGGATTGAACACTGAAGCTTTCTTT. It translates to CASSLAPGGLNTEAFF.

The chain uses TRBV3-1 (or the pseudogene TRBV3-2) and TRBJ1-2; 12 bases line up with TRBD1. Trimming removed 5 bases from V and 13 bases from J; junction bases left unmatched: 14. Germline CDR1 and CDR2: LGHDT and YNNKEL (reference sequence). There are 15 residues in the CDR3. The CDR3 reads CASSSTPGTGGFGTF. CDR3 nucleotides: TGTGCCAGCAGCTCTACACCCGGGACAGGGGGCTTCGGCACCTTC.

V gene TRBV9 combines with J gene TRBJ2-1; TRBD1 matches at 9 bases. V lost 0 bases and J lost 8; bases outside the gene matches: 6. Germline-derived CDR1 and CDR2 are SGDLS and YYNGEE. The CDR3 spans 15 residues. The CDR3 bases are TGTGCCAGCAGCGTAGAGGTACAGGGGGCCGATGAGCAGTTCTTC. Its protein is CASSVEVQGADEQFF.

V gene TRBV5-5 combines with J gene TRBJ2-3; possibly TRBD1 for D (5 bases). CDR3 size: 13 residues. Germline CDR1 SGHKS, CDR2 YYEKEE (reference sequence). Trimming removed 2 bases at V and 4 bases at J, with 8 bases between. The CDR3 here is CASSLWGSDTQYF. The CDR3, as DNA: TGTGCCAGCAGCTTATGGGGCTCAGATACGCAGTATTTT.

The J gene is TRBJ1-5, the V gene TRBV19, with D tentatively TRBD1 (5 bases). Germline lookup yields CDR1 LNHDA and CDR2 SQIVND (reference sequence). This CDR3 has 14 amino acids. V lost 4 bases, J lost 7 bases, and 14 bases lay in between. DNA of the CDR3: TGTGCCAGTAGTAAAACCGGGGGGAACCAGCCCCAGCATTTT. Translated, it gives CASSKTGGNQPQHF.

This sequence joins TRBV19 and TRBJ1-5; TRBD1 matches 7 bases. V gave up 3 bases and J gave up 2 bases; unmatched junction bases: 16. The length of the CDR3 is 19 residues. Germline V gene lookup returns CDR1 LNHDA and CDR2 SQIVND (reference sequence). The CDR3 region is CASSIRGRGAGGGNQPQHF. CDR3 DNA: TGTGCCAGTAGTATTAGGGGCAGGGGGGCCGGTGGCGGCAATCAGCCCCAGCATTTT.

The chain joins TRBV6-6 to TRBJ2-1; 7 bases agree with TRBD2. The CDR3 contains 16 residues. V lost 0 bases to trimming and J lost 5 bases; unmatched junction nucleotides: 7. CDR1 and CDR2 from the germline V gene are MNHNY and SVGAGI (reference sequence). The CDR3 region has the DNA TGTGCCAGCAGTTACTCGGCTAGCGGAGGAGACAATGAGCAGTTCTTC. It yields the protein CASSYSASGGDNEQFF.

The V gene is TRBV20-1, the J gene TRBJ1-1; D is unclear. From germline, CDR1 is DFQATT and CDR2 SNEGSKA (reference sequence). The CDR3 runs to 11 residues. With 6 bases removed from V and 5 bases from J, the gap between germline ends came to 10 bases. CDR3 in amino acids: CSASGRTEAFF. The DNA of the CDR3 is TGCAGTGCGTCAGGTAGGACTGAAGCTTTCTTT.

The CDR3 bases are TGTGCCAGCAGTTACGATGGCGGGGGGATCACAGATACGCAGTATTTT. Translating it yields CASSYDGGGITDTQYF. This rearrangement joins TRBV6-5 to TRBJ2-3; 8 positions agree with TRBD2. Germline lookup yields CDR1 MNHEY and CDR2 SVGAGI. With 2 bases clipped from V and 2 bases from J, the junction kept 6 bases outside the gene matches. This CDR3 is 16 amino acids long.

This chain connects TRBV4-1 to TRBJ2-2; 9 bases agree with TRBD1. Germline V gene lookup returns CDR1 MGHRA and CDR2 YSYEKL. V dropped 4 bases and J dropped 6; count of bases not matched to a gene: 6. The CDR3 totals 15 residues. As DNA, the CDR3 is TGCGCCAGCAGCCTCACCGGGACAGGGTCCGGGGAGCTGTTTTTT. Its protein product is CASSLTGTGSGELFF.

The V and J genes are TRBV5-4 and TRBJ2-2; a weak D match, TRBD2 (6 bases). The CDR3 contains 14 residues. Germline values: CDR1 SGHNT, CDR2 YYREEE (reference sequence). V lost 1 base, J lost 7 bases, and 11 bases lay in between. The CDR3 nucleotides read TGTGCCAGCAGCTTGCCGGGAGCGGACGGGGAGCTGTTTTTT. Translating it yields CASSLPGADGELFF.

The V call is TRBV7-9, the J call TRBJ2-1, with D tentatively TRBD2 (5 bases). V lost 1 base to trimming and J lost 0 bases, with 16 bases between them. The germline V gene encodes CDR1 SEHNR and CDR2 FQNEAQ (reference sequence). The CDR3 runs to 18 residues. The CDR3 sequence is CASSLGVGSQSSYNEQFF. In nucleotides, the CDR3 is TGTGCCAGCAGCTTAGGTGTGGGGAGCCAGAGCTCCTACAATGAGCAGTTCTTC. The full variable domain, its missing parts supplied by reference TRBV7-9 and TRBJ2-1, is DTGVSQNPRHKITKRGQNVTFRCDPISEHNRLYWYRQTLGQGPEFLTYFQNEAQLEKSRLLSDRFSAERPKGSFSTLEIQRTEQGDSAMYLCASSLGVGSQSSYNEQFFGPGTRLTVL.

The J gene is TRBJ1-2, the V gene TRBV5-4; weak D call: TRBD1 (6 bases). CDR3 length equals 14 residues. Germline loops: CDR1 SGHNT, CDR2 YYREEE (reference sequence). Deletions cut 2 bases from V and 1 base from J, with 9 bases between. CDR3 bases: TGTGCCAGCAGCTTTGGACAGAATAACTATGGCTACACCTTC. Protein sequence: CASSFGQNNYGYTF.

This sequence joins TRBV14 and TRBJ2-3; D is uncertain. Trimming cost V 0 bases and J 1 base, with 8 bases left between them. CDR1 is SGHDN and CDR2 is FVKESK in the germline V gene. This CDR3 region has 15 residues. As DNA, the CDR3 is TGTGCCAGCAGCCAAGATTGGCTAGGCACAGATACGCAGTATTTT. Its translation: CASSQDWLGTDTQYF.

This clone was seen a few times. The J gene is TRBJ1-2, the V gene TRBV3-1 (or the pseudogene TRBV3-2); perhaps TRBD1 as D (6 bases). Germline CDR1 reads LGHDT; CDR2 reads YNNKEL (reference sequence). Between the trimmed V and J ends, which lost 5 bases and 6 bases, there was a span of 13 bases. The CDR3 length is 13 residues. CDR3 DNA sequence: TGTGCCAGCAGCAGCACAGGGTTGGATGGCTACACCTTC. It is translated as CASSSTGLDGYTF.